This T cell receptor (beta chain) was found in a study of blood T cell repertoires in COVID-19. Overall study: Collection of acute and convalescent COVID-19 samples took place in the United States, Italy and Spain. T cells, B-cell-depleted T cells, or PBMCs provided the cDNA or gDNA that served as material.

Per the original data handling: Reference gene primer amplification gave estimated nucleated cell counts. Produced via immunoSEQ multiplex PCR; TCRdb's table is partial and in-frame only. V, J and clone size derive from that table, while D and trimming were established from the DNA sequence. The data show 140,000 to 150,000 clones, more than 75% seen once. CDR1 and CDR2 from the germline V gene are SGHTA and FQGNSA. This CDR3 is built from 19 residues. The V segment lost 5 bases and the J segment 0 bases; nucleotides outside the gene matches: 16. This chain links TRBV7-2 with TRBJ2-3, with 8 bases matching TRBD1. Specimen: peripheral blood. This sequence originates from a man in his fifties or sixties with active or convalescent COVID-19. CDR3 sequence: CASSITGTGAFYSTDTQYF. The CDR3 DNA sequence: TGTGCCAGCAGCATCACCGGGACAGGAGCTTTCTATAGCACAGATACGCAGTATTTT.